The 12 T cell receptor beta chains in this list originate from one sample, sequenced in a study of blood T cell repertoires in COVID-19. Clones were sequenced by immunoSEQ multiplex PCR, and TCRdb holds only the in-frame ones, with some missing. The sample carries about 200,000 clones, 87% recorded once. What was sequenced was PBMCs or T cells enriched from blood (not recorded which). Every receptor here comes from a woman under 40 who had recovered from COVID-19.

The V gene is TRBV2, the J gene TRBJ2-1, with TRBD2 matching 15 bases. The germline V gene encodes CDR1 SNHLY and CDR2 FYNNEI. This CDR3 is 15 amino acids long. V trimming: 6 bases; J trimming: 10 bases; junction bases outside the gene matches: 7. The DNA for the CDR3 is TGTGCCAGCAGCGCGGGGACTAGCGGGGGGCGAGAGCAGTTCTTC. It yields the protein CASSAGTSGGREQFF.

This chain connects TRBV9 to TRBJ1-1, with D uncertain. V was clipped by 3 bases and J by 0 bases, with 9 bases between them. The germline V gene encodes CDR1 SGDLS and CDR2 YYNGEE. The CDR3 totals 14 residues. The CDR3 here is CASSEEGMNTEAFF. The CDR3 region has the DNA TGTGCCAGCAGCGAGGAGGGTATGAACACTGAAGCTTTCTTT.

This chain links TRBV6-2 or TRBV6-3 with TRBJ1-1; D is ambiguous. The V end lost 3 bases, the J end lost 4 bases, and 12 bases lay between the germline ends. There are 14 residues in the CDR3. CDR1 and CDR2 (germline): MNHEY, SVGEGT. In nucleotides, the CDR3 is TGTGCCAGCAGTTATCAGGAGGTCCTCACTGAAGCTTTCTTT. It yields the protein CASSYQEVLTEAFF.

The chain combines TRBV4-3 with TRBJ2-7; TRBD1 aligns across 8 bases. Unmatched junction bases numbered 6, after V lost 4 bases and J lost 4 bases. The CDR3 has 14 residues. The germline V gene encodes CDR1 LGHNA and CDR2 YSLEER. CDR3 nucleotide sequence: TGCGCCAGCAGCCTCCGGACAGGGAATTACGAGCAGTACTTC. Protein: CASSLRTGNYEQYF.

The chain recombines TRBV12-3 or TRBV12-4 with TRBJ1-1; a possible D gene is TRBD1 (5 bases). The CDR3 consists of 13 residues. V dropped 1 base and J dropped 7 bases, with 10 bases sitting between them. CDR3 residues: CASSLDRGSEAFF. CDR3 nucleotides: TGTGCCAGCAGTTTAGATCGGGGGAGTGAAGCTTTCTTT.

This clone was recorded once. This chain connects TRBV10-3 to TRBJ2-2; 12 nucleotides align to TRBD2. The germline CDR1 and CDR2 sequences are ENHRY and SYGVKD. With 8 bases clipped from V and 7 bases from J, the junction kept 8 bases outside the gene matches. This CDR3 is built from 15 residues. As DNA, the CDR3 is TGTGCCATCCGAACCGCACTAGCGGGGGGCGGGGAGCTGTTTTTT. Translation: CAIRTALAGGGELFF.

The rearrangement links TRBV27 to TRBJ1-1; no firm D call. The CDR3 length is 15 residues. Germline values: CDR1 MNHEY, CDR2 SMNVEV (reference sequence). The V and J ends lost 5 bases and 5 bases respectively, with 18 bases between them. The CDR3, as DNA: TGTGCCAGCAGTCCAAGTGTCGGGGTCTGGACTGAAGCTTTCTTT. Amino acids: CASSPSVGVWTEAFF.

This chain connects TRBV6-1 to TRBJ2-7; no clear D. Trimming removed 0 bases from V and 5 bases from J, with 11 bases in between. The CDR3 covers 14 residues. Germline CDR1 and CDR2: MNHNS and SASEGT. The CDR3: CASSEASSHDEQYF. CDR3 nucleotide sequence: TGTGCCAGCAGTGAAGCGTCATCACACGACGAGCAGTACTTC.

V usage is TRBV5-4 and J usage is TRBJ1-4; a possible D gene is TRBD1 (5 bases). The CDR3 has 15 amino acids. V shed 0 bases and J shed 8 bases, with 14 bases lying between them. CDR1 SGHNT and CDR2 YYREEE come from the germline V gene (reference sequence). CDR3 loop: CASSLGGGDGEKLFF. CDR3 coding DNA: TGTGCCAGCAGCTTGGGTGGGGGGGACGGCGAAAAACTGTTTTTT.

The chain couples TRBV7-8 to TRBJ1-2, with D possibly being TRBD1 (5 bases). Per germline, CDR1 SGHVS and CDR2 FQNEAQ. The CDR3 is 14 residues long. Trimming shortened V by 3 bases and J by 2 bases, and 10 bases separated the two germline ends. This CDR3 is CASSFEQENYGYTF. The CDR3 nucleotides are TGTGCCAGCAGCTTTGAACAGGAAAACTATGGCTACACCTTC.

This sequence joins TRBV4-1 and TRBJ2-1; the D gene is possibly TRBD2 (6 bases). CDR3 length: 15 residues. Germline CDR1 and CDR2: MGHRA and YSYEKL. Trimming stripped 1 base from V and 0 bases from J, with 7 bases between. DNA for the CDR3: TGCGCCAGCAGCCAAGGACTAGACTCCTACAATGAGCAGTTCTTC. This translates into CASSQGLDSYNEQFF.

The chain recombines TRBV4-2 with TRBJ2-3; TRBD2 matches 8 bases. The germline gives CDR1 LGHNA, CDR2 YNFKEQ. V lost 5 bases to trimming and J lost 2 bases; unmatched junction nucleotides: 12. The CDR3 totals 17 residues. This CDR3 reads CASSSEGLAGTTDTQYF. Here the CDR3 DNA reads TGTGCCAGCAGCAGCGAAGGGCTAGCGGGTACCACAGATACGCAGTATTTT.